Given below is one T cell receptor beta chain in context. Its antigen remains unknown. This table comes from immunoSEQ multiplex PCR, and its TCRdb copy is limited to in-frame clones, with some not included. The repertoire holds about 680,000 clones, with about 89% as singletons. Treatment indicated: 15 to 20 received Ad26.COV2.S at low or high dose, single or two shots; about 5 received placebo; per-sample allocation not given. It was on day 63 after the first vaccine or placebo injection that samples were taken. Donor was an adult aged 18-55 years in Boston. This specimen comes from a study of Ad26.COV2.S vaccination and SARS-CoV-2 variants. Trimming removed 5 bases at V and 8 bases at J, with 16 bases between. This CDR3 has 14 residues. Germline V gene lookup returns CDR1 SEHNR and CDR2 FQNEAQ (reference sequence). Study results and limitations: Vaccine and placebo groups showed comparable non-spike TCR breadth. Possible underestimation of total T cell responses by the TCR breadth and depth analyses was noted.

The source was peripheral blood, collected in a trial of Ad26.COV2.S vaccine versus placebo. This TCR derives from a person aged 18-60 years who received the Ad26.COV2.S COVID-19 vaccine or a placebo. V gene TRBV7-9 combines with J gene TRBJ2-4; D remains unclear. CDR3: CASSPGSPSDIQYF. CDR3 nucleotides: TGTGCCAGCAGCCCCGGGTCCCCCTCAGACATTCAGTACTTC.